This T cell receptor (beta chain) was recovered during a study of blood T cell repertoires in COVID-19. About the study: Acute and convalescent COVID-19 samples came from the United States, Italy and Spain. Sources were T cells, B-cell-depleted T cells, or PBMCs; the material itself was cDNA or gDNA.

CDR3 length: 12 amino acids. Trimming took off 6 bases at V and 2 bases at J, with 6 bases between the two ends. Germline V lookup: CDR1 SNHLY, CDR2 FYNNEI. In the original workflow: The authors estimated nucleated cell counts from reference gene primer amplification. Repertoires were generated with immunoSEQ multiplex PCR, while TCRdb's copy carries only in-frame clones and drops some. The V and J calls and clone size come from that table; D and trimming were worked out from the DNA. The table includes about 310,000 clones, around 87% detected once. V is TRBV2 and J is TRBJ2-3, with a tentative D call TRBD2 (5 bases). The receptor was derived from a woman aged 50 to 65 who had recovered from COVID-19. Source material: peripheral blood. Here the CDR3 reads CASRDFTDTQYF. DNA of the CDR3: TGTGCCAGCAGGGACTTCACAGATACGCAGTATTTT.